Here is one TCR beta chain with its context. CDR1 is ENHRY, CDR2 SYGVKD, per germline. V trimming: 10 bases; J trimming: 4 bases; junction bases outside the gene matches: 8. CDR3 length: 13 amino acids. The data were obtained in a study of T cell changes during pregnancy in multiple sclerosis. Some clones are missing from TCRdb's copy, which holds only in-frame ones; the method was immunoSEQ multiplex PCR. The sample includes tens of thousands of clones, about 92% seen only once; the top ten take less than 3%. This TCR came from a female donor in good health, enrolled as a control in a pregnancy study. The sequenced sample was peripheral blood, obtained in the third trimester of pregnancy. The rearrangement uses TRBV10-3 and TRBJ2-7, with TRBD1 matching 9 bases. Here the CDR3 DNA reads TGTGCCACCGTACCGGGACAGGGTTACGAGCAGTACTTC. Translated, it gives CATVPGQGYEQYF.